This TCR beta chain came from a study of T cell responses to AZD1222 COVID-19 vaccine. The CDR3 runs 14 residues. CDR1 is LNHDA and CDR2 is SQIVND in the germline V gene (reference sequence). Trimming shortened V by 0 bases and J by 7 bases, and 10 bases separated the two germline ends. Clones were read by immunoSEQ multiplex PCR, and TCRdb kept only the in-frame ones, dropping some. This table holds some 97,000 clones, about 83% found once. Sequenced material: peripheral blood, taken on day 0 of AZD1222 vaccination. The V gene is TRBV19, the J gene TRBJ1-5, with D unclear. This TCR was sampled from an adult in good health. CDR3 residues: CASSIEGIRQPQHF. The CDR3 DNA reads TGTGCCAGTAGTATAGAAGGGATCCGCCAGCCCCAGCATTTT. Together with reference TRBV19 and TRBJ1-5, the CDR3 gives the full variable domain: DGGITQSPKYLFRKEGQNVTLSCEQNLNHDAMYWYRQDPGQGLRLIYYSQIVNDFQKGDIAEGYSVSREKKESFPLTVTSAQKNPTAFYLCASSIEGIRQPQHFGDGTRLSIL.